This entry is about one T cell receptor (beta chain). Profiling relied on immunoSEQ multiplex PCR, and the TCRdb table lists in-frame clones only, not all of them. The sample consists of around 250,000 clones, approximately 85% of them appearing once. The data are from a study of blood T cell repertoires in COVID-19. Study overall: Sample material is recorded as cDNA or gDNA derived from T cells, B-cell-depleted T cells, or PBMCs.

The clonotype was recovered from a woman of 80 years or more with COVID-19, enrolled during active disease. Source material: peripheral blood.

The CDR3 here is CASSYGSGQGIDTQYF. CDR3 bases: TGTGCCAGCAGTTACGGGAGTGGACAGGGTATAGATACGCAGTATTTT. V gene TRBV6-5 combines with J gene TRBJ2-3, with 8 bases that match TRBD1. The CDR3 spans 16 residues. The V gene's germline CDR1 is MNHEY and CDR2 SVGAGI. Trimming at V came to 2 bases and at J to 5 bases, leaving 9 bases not matched to a gene.